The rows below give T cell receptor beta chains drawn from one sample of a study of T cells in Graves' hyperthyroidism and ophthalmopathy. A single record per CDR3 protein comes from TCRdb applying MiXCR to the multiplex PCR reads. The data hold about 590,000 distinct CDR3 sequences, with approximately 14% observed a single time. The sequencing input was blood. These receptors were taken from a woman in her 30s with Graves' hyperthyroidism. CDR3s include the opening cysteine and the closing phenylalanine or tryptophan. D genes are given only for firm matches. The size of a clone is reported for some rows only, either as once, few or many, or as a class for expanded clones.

cdr3_aa: CASSYIMDTQYF
cdr3_nt: TGTGCCAGCAGTTACATCATGGATACGCAGTATTTT
v_call: TRBV6-2/TRBV6-3
cdr3_length: 12
j_call: TRBJ2-3
d_call: -
clone_size: many

cdr3_aa: CATSDFSGTTYGELFF
cdr3_nt: TGTGCCACCAGTGATTTCTCCGGGACCACTTACGGGGAGCTGTTTTTT
v_call: TRBV24-1
cdr3_length: 16
j_call: TRBJ2-2
d_call: -
clone_size: -

cdr3_aa: CASSPSPPLETQYF
cdr3_nt: TGTGCCAGCAGCCCCTCCCCACCCCTAGAGACCCAGTACTTC
v_call: TRBV28
cdr3_length: 14
j_call: TRBJ2-5
d_call: -
clone_size: -

cdr3_aa: CASRIERSSEQYF
cdr3_nt: TGCGCCAGTAGAATTGAGCGGTCCTCCGAGCAGTACTTC
v_call: TRBV10-2
cdr3_length: 13
j_call: TRBJ2-7
d_call: -
clone_size: -

cdr3_aa: CASSTPWAGAPNEQFF
cdr3_nt: TGTGCCAGTAGCACCCCGTGGGCGGGAGCACCCAATGAGCAGTTCTTC
v_call: TRBV19
cdr3_length: 16
j_call: TRBJ2-1
d_call: TRBD2
clone_size: few

cdr3_aa: CASSFSRFSYEQYF
cdr3_nt: TGTGCCAGCAGTTTCAGCAGGTTCTCCTACGAGCAGTACTTC
v_call: TRBV28
cdr3_length: 14
j_call: TRBJ2-7
d_call: -
clone_size: many

cdr3_aa: CASSTDGYPSEKLFF
cdr3_nt: TGTGCCAGCAGCACGGACGGCTATCCGAGTGAAAAACTGTTTTTT
v_call: TRBV5-6
cdr3_length: 15
j_call: TRBJ1-4
d_call: -
clone_size: -

cdr3_aa: CASSQEGPGELFF
cdr3_nt: TGCGCCAGCAGCCAAGAAGGGCCCGGGGAGCTGTTTTTT
v_call: TRBV4-1
cdr3_length: 13
j_call: TRBJ2-2
d_call: -
clone_size: -

cdr3_aa: CASSHPVPARSQYF
cdr3_nt: TGTGCCAGCAGCCATCCCGTCCCCGCCCGTAGTCAGTACTTC
v_call: TRBV7-2
cdr3_length: 14
j_call: TRBJ2-5
d_call: -
clone_size: many

cdr3_aa: CASRRDRGINGYTF
cdr3_nt: TGTGCCAGCAGGAGGGACAGGGGGATTAATGGCTACACCTTC
v_call: TRBV27
cdr3_length: 14
j_call: TRBJ1-2
d_call: TRBD1
clone_size: many

cdr3_aa: CASSSPEDREGKRNGYTF
cdr3_nt: TGTGCCAGCAGTTCCCCGGAAGACAGGGAAGGAAAAAGAAATGGCTACACCTTC
v_call: TRBV28
cdr3_length: 18
j_call: TRBJ1-2
d_call: TRBD1
clone_size: few

cdr3_aa: CASIGTGVAGELFF
cdr3_nt: TGTGCCAGCATCGGGACAGGGGTGGCCGGGGAGCTGTTTTTT
v_call: TRBV6-1
cdr3_length: 14
j_call: TRBJ2-2
d_call: TRBD1
clone_size: few

cdr3_aa: CASSQVAGGPTDTQYF
cdr3_nt: TGTGCCAGCAGCCAAGTAGCGGGAGGGCCGACAGATACGCAGTATTTT
v_call: TRBV4-2
cdr3_length: 16
j_call: TRBJ2-3
d_call: TRBD2
clone_size: -

cdr3_aa: CASRITSSTDTQYF
cdr3_nt: TGTGCCAGCAGGATCACTAGCAGCACAGATACGCAGTATTTT
v_call: TRBV2
cdr3_length: 14
j_call: TRBJ2-3
d_call: -
clone_size: many

cdr3_aa: CATSGQGDHGYTF
cdr3_nt: TGTGCCACCAGTGGACAGGGCGATCATGGCTACACCTTC
v_call: TRBV24-1
cdr3_length: 13
j_call: TRBJ1-2
d_call: TRBD1
clone_size: few

cdr3_aa: CASSFPENEKLFF
cdr3_nt: TGTGCCAGCAGCTTCCCCGAGAATGAAAAACTGTTTTTT
v_call: TRBV11-2
cdr3_length: 13
j_call: TRBJ1-4
d_call: -
clone_size: few

cdr3_aa: CASSSSRGLSYTF
cdr3_nt: TGTGCCAGCAGCTCCAGCAGGGGGCTCAGCTACACCTTC
v_call: TRBV7-2
cdr3_length: 13
j_call: TRBJ1-2
d_call: TRBD1
clone_size: many

cdr3_aa: CSARGDGWPAQYF
cdr3_nt: TGCAGTGCTAGAGGGGACGGGTGGCCGGCCCAGTACTTC
v_call: TRBV20-1
cdr3_length: 13
j_call: TRBJ2-5
d_call: -
clone_size: few

cdr3_aa: CATQGPTNEKLFF
cdr3_nt: TGTGCCACCCAGGGACCAACTAATGAAAAACTGTTTTTT
v_call: TRBV10-3
cdr3_length: 13
j_call: TRBJ1-4
d_call: -
clone_size: -

cdr3_aa: CSVEVTPYEQYF
cdr3_nt: TGCAGCGTTGAAGTGACTCCCTACGAGCAGTACTTC
v_call: TRBV29-1
cdr3_length: 12
j_call: TRBJ2-7
d_call: -
clone_size: few

cdr3_aa: CAWSLRGFGAFF
cdr3_nt: TGTGCCTGGAGTTTACGGGGGTTCGGAGCTTTCTTT
v_call: TRBV30
cdr3_length: 12
j_call: TRBJ1-1
d_call: -
clone_size: many

cdr3_aa: CSASMDRDSYNEQFF
cdr3_nt: TGCAGTGCTAGTATGGACAGGGATTCATACAATGAGCAGTTCTTC
v_call: TRBV20-1
cdr3_length: 15
j_call: TRBJ2-1
d_call: TRBD1
clone_size: few

cdr3_aa: CASSPRASPYEQYF
cdr3_nt: TGTGCCAGCTCACCGAGGGCTAGTCCCTACGAGCAGTACTTC
v_call: TRBV18
cdr3_length: 14
j_call: TRBJ2-7
d_call: -
clone_size: -

cdr3_aa: CASSPQTGILYNEQFF
cdr3_nt: TGCGCCAGCAGCCCACAAACAGGGATACTCTACAATGAGCAGTTCTTC
v_call: TRBV5-1
cdr3_length: 16
j_call: TRBJ2-1
d_call: -
clone_size: many

cdr3_aa: CASSFTFGTDTQYF
cdr3_nt: TGTGCCAGCAGTTTTACGTTCGGCACAGATACGCAGTATTTT
v_call: TRBV27
cdr3_length: 14
j_call: TRBJ2-3
d_call: -
clone_size: many

cdr3_aa: CAMPPKWDVPETQYF
cdr3_nt: TGTGCCATGCCCCCTAAGTGGGATGTACCAGAGACCCAGTACTTC
v_call: TRBV27
cdr3_length: 15
j_call: TRBJ2-5
d_call: -
clone_size: many

cdr3_aa: CSVDPLLAAYQETQYF
cdr3_nt: TGCAGCGTTGATCCTTTGCTAGCGGCCTACCAAGAGACCCAGTACTTC
v_call: TRBV29-1
cdr3_length: 16
j_call: TRBJ2-5
d_call: TRBD2
clone_size: many

cdr3_aa: CAWSGLGFALHF
cdr3_nt: TGTGCCTGGAGTGGGTTGGGATTCGCCCTCCACTTT
v_call: TRBV30
cdr3_length: 12
j_call: TRBJ1-6
d_call: -
clone_size: many

cdr3_aa: CASRGGEAGYTF
cdr3_nt: TGTGCCAGCAGAGGGGGAGAAGCGGGCTACACCTTC
v_call: TRBV6-1
cdr3_length: 12
j_call: TRBJ1-2
d_call: -
clone_size: -

cdr3_aa: CASSHVWSTGTQGFNEQFF
cdr3_nt: TGTGCCAGCAGCCATGTTTGGTCGACCGGGACTCAAGGGTTCAATGAGCAGTTCTTC
v_call: TRBV3-1
cdr3_length: 19
j_call: TRBJ2-1
d_call: -
clone_size: many

cdr3_aa: CAWSGASNQPQHF
cdr3_nt: TGTGCCTGGAGTGGGGCTAGCAATCAGCCCCAGCATTTT
v_call: TRBV30
cdr3_length: 13
j_call: TRBJ1-5
d_call: -
clone_size: many

cdr3_aa: CASSPTGVNTEAFF
cdr3_nt: TGTGCCAGCAGCCCAACAGGCGTGAACACTGAAGCTTTCTTT
v_call: TRBV5-1
cdr3_length: 14
j_call: TRBJ1-1
d_call: -
clone_size: many

cdr3_aa: CASSLDTGRTLMGLAGAIDTQYF
cdr3_nt: TGTGCCAGCAGCTTGGATACAGGGCGAACATTGATGGGCCTAGCGGGAGCCATAGATACGCAGTATTTT
v_call: TRBV5-6
cdr3_length: 23
j_call: TRBJ2-3
d_call: TRBD2
clone_size: -

cdr3_aa: CASSSYRLQETQYF
cdr3_nt: TGTGCCAGCAGCTCCTACCGGCTTCAAGAGACCCAGTACTTC
v_call: TRBV7-2
cdr3_length: 14
j_call: TRBJ2-5
d_call: -
clone_size: many

cdr3_aa: CATSEGDRRDTGELFF
cdr3_nt: TGTGCCACCAGTGAGGGGGACAGAAGAGACACCGGGGAGCTGTTTTTT
v_call: TRBV24-1
cdr3_length: 16
j_call: TRBJ2-2
d_call: TRBD1
clone_size: many

cdr3_aa: CSAREGSDQPQHF
cdr3_nt: TGCAGTGCTAGGGAGGGTTCCGATCAGCCCCAGCATTTT
v_call: TRBV20-1
cdr3_length: 13
j_call: TRBJ1-5
d_call: -
clone_size: many

cdr3_aa: CASSRSGRAFYNEQFF
cdr3_nt: TGTGCCAGCAGCAGGAGCGGGAGGGCCTTCTACAATGAGCAGTTCTTC
v_call: TRBV12-3/TRBV12-4
cdr3_length: 16
j_call: TRBJ2-1
d_call: TRBD2
clone_size: many

cdr3_aa: CASSLAQRRGQGAYGYTF
cdr3_nt: TGTGCCAGCAGCTTGGCTCAGAGGCGAGGACAGGGGGCCTATGGCTACACCTTC
v_call: TRBV5-5
cdr3_length: 18
j_call: TRBJ1-2
d_call: TRBD1
clone_size: many

cdr3_aa: CAIGESKVAGSSYEQYF
cdr3_nt: TGTGCCATCGGTGAGTCGAAAGTAGCGGGGAGCTCCTACGAGCAGTACTTC
v_call: TRBV10-3
cdr3_length: 17
j_call: TRBJ2-7
d_call: TRBD2
clone_size: -

cdr3_aa: CASSSTSGRGGDTQYF
cdr3_nt: TGTGCCAGCAGCTCTACTAGCGGGAGGGGAGGAGATACGCAGTATTTT
v_call: TRBV5-4
cdr3_length: 16
j_call: TRBJ2-3
d_call: TRBD2
clone_size: few

cdr3_aa: CASSRQLAGDGEQFF
cdr3_nt: TGTGCCAGCAGCCGACAACTAGCGGGAGATGGTGAGCAGTTCTTC
v_call: TRBV3-1
cdr3_length: 15
j_call: TRBJ2-1
d_call: TRBD2
clone_size: few

cdr3_aa: CATSRVVTATNEKLFF
cdr3_nt: TGTGCCACCAGCAGAGTGGTGACAGCAACTAATGAAAAACTGTTTTTT
v_call: TRBV15
cdr3_length: 16
j_call: TRBJ1-4
d_call: -
clone_size: many